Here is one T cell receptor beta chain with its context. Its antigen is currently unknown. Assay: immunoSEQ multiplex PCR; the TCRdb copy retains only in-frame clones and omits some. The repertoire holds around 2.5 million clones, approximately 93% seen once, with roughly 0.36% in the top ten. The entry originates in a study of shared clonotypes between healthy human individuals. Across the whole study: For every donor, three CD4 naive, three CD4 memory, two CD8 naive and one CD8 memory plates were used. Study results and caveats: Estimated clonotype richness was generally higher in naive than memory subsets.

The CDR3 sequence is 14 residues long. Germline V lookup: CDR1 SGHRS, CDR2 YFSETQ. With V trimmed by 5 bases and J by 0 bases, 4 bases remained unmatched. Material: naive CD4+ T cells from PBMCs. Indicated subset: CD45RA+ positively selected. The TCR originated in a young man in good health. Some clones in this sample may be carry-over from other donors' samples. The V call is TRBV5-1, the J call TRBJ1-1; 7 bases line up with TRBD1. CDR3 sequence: CASRTGTVNTEAFF. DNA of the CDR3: TGCGCCAGCAGAACCGGGACAGTGAACACTGAAGCTTTCTTT.